The 23 T cell receptor beta chains presented below share a single source sample, sequenced in a study of cytomegalovirus exposure and HLA in healthy donors. Both 60 Vbeta primers and 13 Jbeta primers went into the PCR. Clones were sequenced by immunoSEQ multiplex PCR, and TCRdb holds only the in-frame ones, with some missing. The table lists tens of thousands of clones, 60% to 75% of them singletons. The sample taken for sequencing was PBMCs. Source of these receptors: a woman aged 50 to 65 in good health and CMV-seronegative.

The V call is TRBV19, the J call TRBJ2-1, with 8 bases identical to TRBD2. Germline loops: CDR1 LNHDA, CDR2 SQIVND (reference sequence). CDR3 length: 17 amino acids. Trimming cost V 6 bases and J 4 bases; bases outside gene matches: 14. CDR3 residues: CASSRSPGGATYNEQFF. Written as DNA, the CDR3 is TGTGCCAGTAGCCGATCTCCGGGGGGGGCTACTTACAATGAGCAGTTCTTC.

This clone was seen a single time. The gene calls are TRBV5-1 and TRBJ1-2, with 10 bases matching TRBD1. CDR3 size: 14 residues. Germline trimming cut 4 bases from V and 8 bases from J; bases unmatched to any gene: 8. The germline CDR1 and CDR2 sequences are SGHRS and YFSETQ. Here the CDR3 DNA reads TGCGCCAGCAGCCTTACGGACAGGGGGGACGGCTACACCTTC. Its protein is CASSLTDRGDGYTF. Using reference TRBV5-1 and TRBJ1-2 for the parts outside the CDR3, the full variable domain is KAGVTQTPRYLIKTRGQQVTLSCSPISGHRSVSWYQQTPGQGLQFLFEYFSETQRNKGNFPGRFSGRQFSNSRSEMNVSTLELGDSALYLCASSLTDRGDGYTFGSGTRLTVV.

This chain joins TRBV6-6 and TRBJ2-5; no firm D call. The ends were cut back, 7 bases at V and 6 bases at J, with 9 bases in the middle. The CDR3 runs 11 residues. Germline V lookup: CDR1 MNHNY, CDR2 SVGAGI (reference sequence). CDR3 sequence reads: CASKQDQTQYF. The CDR3 coding sequence is TGTGCCAGCAAGCAGGATCAGACCCAGTACTTC.

The chain uses TRBV2 and TRBJ2-1, with TRBD1 matching 9 bases. The length of the CDR3 is 13 residues. The J segment lost 8 bases and the V segment lost 7 bases, leaving 6 bases of the junction unmatched. Germline V gene lookup returns CDR1 SNHLY and CDR2 FYNNEI. As DNA, the CDR3 is TGTGCCAGCACGGGACAGGGAGTGGATGAGCAGTTCTTC. This codes for CASTGQGVDEQFF.

This chain links TRBV28 with TRBJ1-2; D is undetermined. This CDR3 region has 12 residues. Trimming pared 2 bases from V and 8 bases from J, leaving 9 bases between. Per germline, CDR1 MDHEN and CDR2 SYDVKM. The CDR3 region is CASSLEEVGYTF. The CDR3 region has the DNA TGTGCCAGCAGTTTAGAGGAGGTGGGCTACACCTTC.

The V call is TRBV6-6, the J call TRBJ2-5; D gene ambiguous. Germline CDR1 and CDR2: MNHNY and SVGAGI (reference sequence). V lost 2 bases to trimming and J lost 3 bases, with 10 bases between them. The CDR3 extends over 14 amino acids. The CDR3 region has the DNA TGTGCCAGCAGTTACCACGGCGGTGAAGAGACCCAGTACTTC. Amino acid sequence: CASSYHGGEETQYF.

The chain employs TRBV5-4 and TRBJ2-1; 9 nucleotides agree with TRBD2. Germline-derived CDR1 and CDR2 are SGHNT and YYREEE (reference sequence). V lost 4 bases to trimming and J lost 7 bases; unmatched junction nucleotides: 9. The CDR3 runs 15 residues. The CDR3 reads CASSPGTSRANEQFF. The DNA for the CDR3 is TGTGCCAGCAGCCCCGGGACTAGCAGGGCTAATGAGCAGTTCTTC.

The chain combines TRBV7-6 with TRBJ2-1; TRBD2 matches 10 bases. V gave up 3 bases and J gave up 7 bases; unmatched junction bases: 15. The CDR3 totals 18 residues. From germline, CDR1 is SGHVS and CDR2 FNYEAQ. This CDR3 is CASSLGTSESRTQNEQFF. DNA of the CDR3: TGTGCCAGCAGCTTGGGGACTAGCGAATCTCGAACGCAGAATGAGCAGTTCTTC.

The chain links TRBV29-1 to TRBJ1-1; D is undetermined. This CDR3 spans 12 amino acids. Germline assignment: CDR1 SQVTM and CDR2 ANQGSEA. The V gene lost 5 bases and the J gene lost 1 base, with 8 bases spanning the gap. The CDR3 coding sequence is TGCAGCGTTCGACTTGGGAACACTGAAGCTTTCTTT. It is translated as CSVRLGNTEAFF.

The CDR3 coding sequence is TGTGCCAGCAGTTCCAGGGTCACAGATACGCAGTATTTT. Its translation is CASSSRVTDTQYF. The V call is TRBV28, the J call TRBJ2-3; D possibly corresponds to TRBD1 (5 bases). Trimming cost V 4 bases and J 2 bases, with 7 bases left between them. Germline assignment: CDR1 MDHEN and CDR2 SYDVKM. The length of the CDR3 is 13 residues.

The chain carries TRBV4-3 and TRBJ1-4, with no clear D. The CDR3 sequence is 15 residues long. The germline gives CDR1 LGHNA, CDR2 YSLEER. Trimming cost V 3 bases and J 2 bases, with 10 bases left between them. The CDR3 DNA reads as TGCGCCAGCAGCCAGAGGAGCGAGACTAATGAAAAACTGTTTTTT. Translating it yields CASSQRSETNEKLFF.

CDR3 loop: CAWNKEGPRGAYTF. In nucleotides, the CDR3 is TGTGCCTGGAATAAGGAGGGGCCGCGTGGGGCCTACACCTTC. The chain is built from TRBV30 and TRBJ1-2; TRBD1 is a possible D gene (5 bases). The V end lost 4 bases, the J end lost 10 bases, and 22 bases lay between the germline ends. Per the germline V gene, CDR1 is GTSNPN and CDR2 is SVGIG (reference sequence). The CDR3 is made up of 14 amino acids. Filled out from reference TRBV30 and TRBJ1-2, the complete variable domain reads SQTIHQWPATLVQPVGSPLSLECTVEGTSNPNLYWYRQAAGRGLQLLFYSVGIGQISSEVPQNLSASRPQDRQFILSSKKLLLSDSGFYLCAWNKEGPRGAYTFGSGTRLTVV.

The chain carries TRBV7-7 and TRBJ2-1; the match to TRBD2 covers 13 bases. CDR3 size: 18 residues. V shed 2 bases, J shed 6 bases, and the junction held 10 bases outside the gene matches. Germline values: CDR1 SSHAT, CDR2 FNYEAQ (reference sequence). The CDR3 bases are TGTGCCAGCAGCTTAATCCCTGTAGGACTAGCGGGGGTCAATGAGCAGTTCTTC. This gives the protein CASSLIPVGLAGVNEQFF.

In nucleotides, the CDR3 is TGTGCCAGCAGCGTAGATTCGCGGGGGGGCCGGGAGACCCAGTACTTC. Translation: CASSVDSRGGRETQYF. The V and J genes are TRBV9 and TRBJ2-5; 9 bases agree with TRBD2. CDR1 is SGDLS, CDR2 YYNGEE, per germline. Unmatched junction bases numbered 8, after V lost 0 bases and J lost 5 bases. This CDR3 has 16 residues.

The DNA of the CDR3 is TGCGCCAGCAGCTGGGGACAGGCACTCTGGGGCGAGCAGTACTTC. Translation gives CASSWGQALWGEQYF. The chain carries TRBV5-1 and TRBJ2-7; 8 nucleotides line up with TRBD1. This CDR3 is built from 15 residues. Germline-derived CDR1 and CDR2 are SGHRS and YFSETQ. V gave up 3 bases and J gave up 6 bases; unmatched junction bases: 11.

V is TRBV5-8 and J is TRBJ1-4, with TRBD1 identical over 8 bases. Germline values: CDR1 SGHTS, CDR2 YDEGEE. V shed 0 bases, J shed 3 bases, and the junction held 7 bases outside the gene matches. The CDR3 covers 17 residues. The CDR3 nucleotides read TGTGCCAGCAGCTTGGGGCAGGGGGCCTCACCTAATGAAAAACTGTTTTTT. This codes for CASSLGQGASPNEKLFF.

This clone has a handful of counts. The chain employs TRBV19 and TRBJ1-2; TRBD1 agrees at 7 bases. Germline lookup yields CDR1 LNHDA and CDR2 SQIVND (reference sequence). V dropped 6 bases and J dropped 4; count of bases not matched to a gene: 11. This CDR3 is 15 amino acids long. In DNA, the CDR3 is TGTGCCAGTAGAGCCTCCGGGACAGCTACCTATGGCTACACCTTC. Translating it yields CASRASGTATYGYTF.

V is TRBV7-8 and J is TRBJ1-5; D is unresolved. This CDR3 has 13 residues. Germline CDR1 is SGHVS and CDR2 is FQNEAQ. V was cut by 9 bases and J by 4 bases, with 13 bases left in between. The CDR3 is CARRERRNQPQHF. The CDR3 coding sequence is TGTGCCAGACGGGAACGGAGAAATCAGCCCCAGCATTTT.

About this clone itself: This is likely a read error, given that the CDR3 carries no conserved phenylalanine or tryptophan at its end. The chain joins TRBV11-2 to TRBJ1-4; no definite D call. The CDR3 runs to 13 residues. V lost 2 bases and J lost 3, with 4 bases in between. Germline CDR1 and CDR2: SGHAT and FQNNGV. CDR3 bases: TGTGCCAGCAGCTTACAGGCTAATGAAAAACTGTTTGTT. Encoded protein: CASSLQANEKLFV.

The chain recombines TRBV2 with TRBJ1-1; no firm D call. Trimming left V 3 bases short and J 4 bases short, with 9 bases between. Germline lookup yields CDR1 SNHLY and CDR2 FYNNEI. This CDR3 comprises 13 residues. CDR3 amino acids: CASSESGFTEAFF. The CDR3 DNA reads TGTGCCAGCAGTGAGTCGGGGTTCACTGAAGCTTTCTTT. The entire variable domain, with the rest obtained from reference TRBV2 and TRBJ1-1, is as follows: EPEVTQTPSHQVTQMGQEVILRCVPISNHLYFYWYRQILGQKVEFLVSFYNNEISEKSEIFDDQFSVERPDGSNFTLKIRSTKLEDSAMYFCASSESGFTEAFFGQGTRLTVV.

The chain recombines TRBV7-9 with TRBJ2-2; 10 bases map to TRBD2. V was clipped by 2 bases and J by 4 bases; unmatched bases: 4. The CDR3 loop spans 16 amino acids. The germline gives CDR1 SEHNR, CDR2 FQNEAQ (reference sequence). Written as DNA, the CDR3 is TGTGCCAGCAGCTTATCTAGCGGGAGTCCCACCGGGGAGCTGTTTTTT. This codes for CASSLSSGSPTGELFF. Supplemented by reference TRBV7-9 and TRBJ2-2, the full variable domain reads DTGVSQNPRHKITKRGQNVTFRCDPISEHNRLYWYRQTLGQGPEFLTYFQNEAQLEKSRLLSDRFSAERPKGSFSTLEIQRTEQGDSAMYLCASSLSSGSPTGELFFGEGSRLTVL.

The CDR3 sequence is CAWSQGLATGELFF. DNA for the CDR3: TGTGCCTGGAGTCAGGGACTAGCTACCGGGGAGCTGTTTTTT. The genes are TRBV30 and TRBJ2-2, with 9 bases identical to TRBD2. Germline CDR1 reads GTSNPN; CDR2 reads SVGIG (reference sequence). This CDR3 is 14 amino acids long. After removal of 2 bases from V and 5 bases from J, the junction contained 3 bases not matched to a gene. Full variable domain (missing parts from reference TRBV30 and TRBJ2-2): SQTIHQWPATLVQPVGSPLSLECTVEGTSNPNLYWYRQAAGRGLQLLFYSVGIGQISSEVPQNLSASRPQDRQFILSSKKLLLSDSGFYLCAWSQGLATGELFFGEGSRLTVL.

This clone was seen a handful of times. For the CDR3, the DNA is TGTGCCAGCAGCCCGGACAATGACCAAGAGACCCAGTACTTC. It codes for CASSPDNDQETQYF. The gene calls are TRBV7-6 and TRBJ2-5, with D possibly matching TRBD1 (5 bases). The CDR3 contains 14 residues. The germline V gene has CDR1 SGHVS and CDR2 FNYEAQ. The germline V and J ends were trimmed by 5 bases and 0 bases, with 10 bases remaining between them.